This is a list of T cell receptor beta chains from one sample in a study of T cells in localized non-small cell lung cancer. The protocol was immunoSEQ multiplex PCR, while the TCRdb copy is restricted to in-frame clones and leaves out a portion. Of about 13,000 clones listed, approximately 80% were seen once; the top ten hold about 26%. The sample here was peripheral blood, taken before any cancer treatment. These receptor sequences come from a male donor aged 60 or older with stage I squamous cell lung carcinoma. Both conserved end residues are part of each CDR3. The order of the fields is CDR3 protein, CDR3 DNA, clone size, J gene, CDR3 length, D gene, V gene. D genes are given only for firm matches. Part of the rows lack a size; the others show once, few, many or a class for expanded clones.

CASSGRQGTGELFF	TGTGCCAGCAGTGGGCGACAGGGGACCGGGGAGCTGTTTTTT	.	TRBJ2-2	14	TRBD1	TRBV6-1
CASKETSGVYNEQFF	TGCGCCAGCAAAGAAACTAGCGGGGTGTACAATGAGCAGTTCTTC	few	TRBJ2-1	15	TRBD2	TRBV5-1
CAISVGQGTSNEQFF	TGTGCCATCAGCGTAGGGCAGGGGACATCTAACGAGCAGTTCTTC	once	TRBJ2-1	15	.	TRBV10-3
CASTLGGQETQYF	TGTGCCAGCACCCTTGGGGGCCAAGAGACCCAGTACTTC	.	TRBJ2-5	13	.	TRBV28
CASSFDGYLGSVSYEQYF	TGTGCCAGCAGCTTTGATGGGTATTTGGGTAGCGTCTCCTACGAGCAGTACTTC	.	TRBJ2-7	18	.	TRBV7-8
CASSLTPTGTPRNHEQYF	TGTGCCAGCAGCCTAACACCAACCGGGACCCCCCGTAACCACGAGCAGTACTTC	.	TRBJ2-7	18	.	TRBV7-9
CASSVGEYGYTF	TGTGCCAGCAGCGTAGGAGAATATGGCTACACCTTC	.	TRBJ1-2	12	.	TRBV9
CASRGGARFGEKLFF	TGTGCCAGCAGGGGGGGCGCGAGATTCGGTGAAAAACTGTTTTTT	.	TRBJ1-4	15	.	TRBV28
CASSLRPDWDRANYGYTF	TGTGCCAGCAGCTTAAGGCCGGACTGGGACCGAGCTAACTATGGCTACACCTTC	.	TRBJ1-2	18	.	TRBV11-2
CAWSVLSNQPQHF	TGTGCCTGGAGTGTACTCTCCAATCAGCCCCAGCATTTT	.	TRBJ1-5	13	.	TRBV30
CASSQGSVNTEAFF	TGCGCCAGCAGCCAAGGGAGCGTCAACACTGAAGCTTTCTTT	few	TRBJ1-1	14	.	TRBV5-1
CASSPVTGELFF	TGTGCCAGCTCACCAGTTACCGGGGAGCTGTTTTTT	.	TRBJ2-2	12	.	TRBV18
CATSQKRPYSNQPQHF	TGTGCCACCAGCCAAAAAAGGCCCTATAGCAATCAGCCCCAGCATTTT	.	TRBJ1-5	16	.	TRBV15
CASSSSDRHEQYF	TGTGCCAGCAGTTCCTCAGATCGGCACGAGCAGTACTTC	.	TRBJ2-7	13	.	TRBV27
CASSQVKGTGNTIYF	TGTGCCAGCAGCCAAGTGAAAGGGACTGGAAACACCATATATTTT	.	TRBJ1-3	15	.	TRBV14
CASSENGKYGYTF	TGTGCCAGCAGTGAAAACGGGAAATATGGCTACACCTTC	.	TRBJ1-2	13	.	TRBV2
CASSTISEQFF	TGTGCCAGCAGTACCATCAGTGAGCAGTTCTTC	.	TRBJ2-1	11	.	TRBV6-5
CASSFTGGAGEKLFF	TGTGCCAGCAGCTTTACAGGGGGCGCGGGTGAAAAACTGTTTTTT	.	TRBJ1-4	15	TRBD1	TRBV7-2
CASSSSGRPSYEQYF	TGTGCCAGCAGTTCAAGCGGGAGGCCCTCCTACGAGCAGTACTTC	.	TRBJ2-7	15	TRBD2	TRBV7-9
CASSQSLGTGVSEQYF	TGTGCCAGCAGTCAGTCGCTCGGGACAGGGGTCTCCGAGCAGTACTTC	.	TRBJ2-7	16	TRBD1	TRBV27
CASSPPGLAGSTDTQYF	TGTGCCAGCTCACCACCCGGACTAGCGGGAAGCACAGATACGCAGTATTTT	.	TRBJ2-3	17	TRBD2	TRBV18
CASSPAREAQPQHF	TGTGCCAGCTCACCCGCGAGGGAGGCTCAGCCCCAGCATTTT	.	TRBJ1-5	14	.	TRBV18
CAWRLAGGDEQFF	TGTGCCTGGCGACTAGCGGGAGGGGATGAGCAGTTCTTC	.	TRBJ2-1	13	TRBD2	TRBV30
CASSPAGSSNQPQHF	TGTGCCAGCTCACCAGCCGGGAGTAGCAATCAGCCCCAGCATTTT	once	TRBJ1-5	15	.	TRBV18
CASSEIGAGGFADTQYF	TGTGCCAGCAGTGAAATCGGGGCAGGCGGCTTTGCAGATACGCAGTATTTT	.	TRBJ2-3	17	.	TRBV6-1
CASRRQGASTGELFF	TGTGCCAGCAGACGACAGGGGGCAAGCACCGGGGAGCTGTTTTTT	.	TRBJ2-2	15	TRBD1	TRBV7-9
CASSQDESGGYTF	TGCGCCAGCAGCCAAGATGAATCGGGGGGCTACACCTTC	.	TRBJ1-2	13	.	TRBV4-1
CASSQDKNNEQFF	TGCGCCAGCAGCCAGGATAAGAACAATGAGCAGTTCTTC	once	TRBJ2-1	13	.	TRBV4-1
CASSLQPGLAGVEQYF	TGTGCCAGCAGCTTACAACCGGGACTAGCGGGAGTCGAGCAGTACTTC	.	TRBJ2-7	16	TRBD2	TRBV5-5
CASSSVTSGRAGDEQFF	TGTGCCAGCAGCTCCGTGACTAGCGGGAGGGCCGGGGATGAGCAGTTCTTC	.	TRBJ2-1	17	TRBD2	TRBV5-8
CASRPTSGSGGNEQFF	TGTGCCAGCAGGCCAACTAGCGGGAGCGGGGGGAATGAGCAGTTCTTC	.	TRBJ2-1	16	TRBD2	TRBV28
CASSAYGGGYNEQFF	TGTGCCAGCAGCGCTTATGGGGGAGGCTACAATGAGCAGTTCTTC	.	TRBJ2-1	15	.	TRBV7-2
CASTFETGLPGANVLTF	TGTGCCAGTACTTTTGAGACAGGTCTCCCTGGGGCCAACGTCCTGACTTTC	once	TRBJ2-6	17	.	TRBV2
CASSEGYSYEQYF	TGTGCCAGCAGTGAAGGGTACTCCTACGAGCAGTACTTC	.	TRBJ2-7	13	.	TRBV2
CAISESTGGGNTIYF	TGTGCCATCAGTGAGTCGACGGGGGGCGGAAACACCATATATTTT	.	TRBJ1-3	15	.	TRBV10-3
CASSLVFTGQGIWQQFF	TGTGCCAGCAGCTTAGTATTTACGGGACAGGGAATTTGGCAGCAGTTCTTC	once	TRBJ2-1	17	TRBD1	TRBV11-2
CASSLELATFHEQYF	TGCGCCAGCAGCTTGGAACTAGCGACCTTTCACGAGCAGTACTTC	once	TRBJ2-7	15	TRBD2	TRBV5-1
CASSLYPPGQTGPVYF	TGTGCCAGCAGCTTGTATCCCCCGGGACAGACCGGTCCAGTATACTTC	.	TRBJ2-4	16	TRBD1	TRBV5-4
CASSWGQGLTYEQYF	TGTGCCAGCAGCTGGGGACAGGGGCTCACCTACGAGCAGTACTTC	.	TRBJ2-7	15	TRBD1	TRBV5-4